This record looks at one T cell receptor beta chain sequence and its context. At one end the junction does not follow the germline gene, possibly because of a read error. The data belong to a study of T cells in localized non-small cell lung cancer. The repertoire was sequenced with immunoSEQ multiplex PCR; TCRdb's copy has only in-frame clones and lacks some. The table records 35,000 to 50,000 clones, around 90% of them present only once. This CDR3 spans 16 amino acids. CDR1 is SGHDT and CDR2 is YYEEEE in the germline V gene. Here the sequenced sample was PBMCs, taken before any cancer treatment. This sequence joins TRBV5-6 and TRBJ1-1; D is possibly TRBD1 (5 bases). This clonotype was sampled from a woman aged 35-75 years with stage II lung adenocarcinoma. The DNA of the CDR3 is TGTGCCAGCACCTTGGGGTTTGGCGGGGGATATACCGGCGCTTTCTTT. Translated: CASTLGFGGGYTGAFF.